A selection of T cell receptor beta chains follows, all from one sample in a study of CD8 T cells in ankylosing spondylitis. Using its own MiXCR run on the 5' RACE reads, TCRdb lists one record per CDR3 protein. Altogether 250,000 to 400,000 distinct CDR3 sequences are present, around a tenth being singletons, with the ten largest covering roughly a tenth. Material: blood, either unsorted or a sorted T cell fraction (not recorded which). These receptors were obtained from a female donor with ankylosing spondylitis or in good health (not recorded which). The conserved cysteine and the conserved F or W are not part of the CDR3 here.

v_call	cdr3_length	j_call	cdr3_aa
TRBV16	12	TRBJ1-5	ASSQWPRLEPQH
TRBV5-4	14	TRBJ2-2	ASRPTSGSGTGELF
TRBV29-1	12	TRBJ1-2	SVEDGSALYGYT
TRBV10-3	10	TRBJ2-1	AISESVGEQF
TRBV27	12	TRBJ2-7	ASSFSGSSYEQY
TRBV9	14	TRBJ2-1	ASSSHRGSAYNEQF
TRBV20-1	12	TRBJ2-5	SASRDLSQETQY
TRBV20-1	9	TRBJ2-7	SAGRGGEQY
TRBV12-3/TRBV12-4	15	TRBJ2-2	ASSLLGLAGASGELF
TRBV5-1	12	TRBJ2-1	ASTEPGGFNEQF
TRBV19	14	TRBJ2-1	ASSWTSGSSYNEQF
TRBV3-1	16	TRBJ2-2	ASSQGTSGGPNTGELF
TRBV12-3/TRBV12-4	11	TRBJ1-2	ASSLAALYGYT
TRBV29-1	13	TRBJ1-1	RVLTPGRVNTEAF
TRBV20-1	14	TRBJ1-5	SASLWGGVSNQPQH
TRBV20-1	12	TRBJ1-2	SARDPQGFYGYT
TRBV28	12	TRBJ1-4	ASSQTGPNEKLF
TRBV5-1	13	TRBJ2-2	ASSLRAGSAGELF
TRBV9	14	TRBJ2-1	ASTPSWGDSYYEQF
TRBV28	9	TRBJ2-7	ASSTAGTKD
TRBV7-3	14	TRBJ2-2	ASRIGAEGSTGELF
TRBV5-1	14	TRBJ2-1	ASSSRWYPKDNEQF
TRBV10-3	13	TRBJ2-3	AISESSLEHDTQY
TRBV7-3	13	TRBJ2-3	ASRRTGGSTDTQY
TRBV27	17	TRBJ2-1	ASSFKRGRRPGLAVEQF
TRBV6-2/TRBV6-3	16	TRBJ1-1	ASRARMTGGGMNTEAF
TRBV20-1	9	TRBJ2-5	SATFRETQY
TRBV20-1	16	TRBJ2-1	SATGGVLAGDTYNEQF
TRBV5-7	12	TRBJ2-2	AMSFGQVTGELF
TRBV6-2/TRBV6-3	9	TRBJ2-3	ASSYSSDQY
TRBV5-1	12	TRBJ2-1	ASSPDVIGTVQF
TRBV6-2/TRBV6-3	13	TRBJ2-1	ASNRAGESYNEQF